This T cell receptor beta chain comes out of a study of post-analysis software for immune sequencing data. As for this clonotype: The antigen is not known.

Incorporated into the TCR beta cDNA libraries were unique molecular identifiers, which served to reduce PCR and sequencing biases. A single record per CDR3 protein comes from TCRdb applying MiXCR to the PCR reads. Of approximately 770,000 distinct CDR3 sequences in the sample, roughly 46% were seen once. V dropped 5 bases and J dropped 5; count of bases not matched to a gene: 7. This CDR3 has 13 amino acids. The germline V gene has CDR1 SQVTM and CDR2 ANQGSEA. Study-level findings and limits: Significantly lower normalized Chao1 diversity was seen in multiple sclerosis patients than in controls. Patients had higher frequencies than controls of about 5 TRBV segments, including TRBV5-6, TRBV5-1 and TRBV20-1.

Material: blood. The chain carries TRBV29-1 and TRBJ2-5; 8 bases line up with TRBD2. The sequence was collected from a girl aged 10 to 17 with multiple sclerosis. This CDR3 is CSVKGLVTETQYF. The CDR3 DNA reads as TGCAGCGTTAAGGGACTAGTCACGGAGACCCAGTACTTC.